The 16 T cell receptor beta chains reported below all come from one sample, sequenced in a study of graft-versus-host responses after intestinal transplantation (dated by TCRdb to the early 2020s). In the paper's terms, the time point label means: cells obtained before transplantation from donor or recipient. Libraries were built with the immunoSEQ multiplex PCR assay. TCRdb took over this immuneACCESS table, retaining in-frame rearrangements with V and J assigned. Such tables are incomplete; in checked studies, under half of the missing clones stem from an unresolved V gene, and the remainder is unexplained. The sample table holds 50,000 or so clones, of which 92% were seen once. The biggest ten clones account for more than 2% of the sample. These TCRs' antigens remain unknown. Sequenced material: unstimulated CD4+ T cells sorted from spleen or lymph node cells, taken before transplant. All receptors come from a human donor who was the organ donor for an intestinal transplant.

The chain carries TRBV5-4 and TRBJ2-2, with TRBD2 matching over 12 bases. J was trimmed by 0 bases and V by 5 bases; bases with no gene match: 8. Germline CDR1 reads SGHNT; CDR2 reads YYREEE (reference sequence). The CDR3 contains 18 residues. CDR3: CASSTTSGGCANTGELFF. CDR3 in DNA: TGTGCCAGCAGTACAACTAGCGGGGGGTGCGCGAACACCGGGGAGCTGTTTTTT.

J is TRBJ1-2 and V is TRBV19; no clear D. The V end was cut by 3 bases, the J end by 2 bases, with 16 bases between. Germline V gene data show CDR1 as LNHDA and CDR2 as SQIVND (reference sequence). CDR3 length: 16 residues. CDR3 amino acids: CASSIRATTGNYGYTF. CDR3 nucleotides: TGTGCCAGTAGTATCCGCGCTACGACCGGGAACTATGGCTACACCTTC.

The chain recombines TRBV28 with TRBJ2-5; the match to TRBD2 covers 10 bases. CDR1 and CDR2 from the germline V gene are MDHEN and SYDVKM. The CDR3 contains 17 residues. V shed 3 bases and J 1 base; nucleotides not matched to a gene: 8. CDR3 nucleotides: TGTGCCAGCAGTTTTGTGTCCGGGACTAGCGCCCAAGAGACCCAGTACTTC. Amino acids: CASSFVSGTSAQETQYF.

The chain employs TRBV28 and TRBJ1-5; TRBD1 agrees at 12 bases. The V segment lost 9 bases and the J segment 2 bases; nucleotides outside the gene matches: 14. The CDR3 covers 18 residues. Germline V lookup: CDR1 MDHEN, CDR2 SYDVKM. The CDR3 coding sequence is TGTGCCAGTACATCCGGGACAGGGGGCGAGGGGGGCAATCAGCCCCAGCATTTT. As protein: CASTSGTGGEGGNQPQHF.

V and J are TRBV15 and TRBJ2-1; 10 positions agree with TRBD1. Germline V gene lookup returns CDR1 LNHNV and CDR2 YYDKDF (reference sequence). The CDR3 runs to 14 residues. V lost 1 base and J lost 9; bases outside the gene matches: 3. The CDR3 nucleotides are TGTGCCACCAGCAGAGGGACAGGGGGAATTGAGCAGTTCTTC. Protein: CATSRGTGGIEQFF. Variable domain in full (rest from reference TRBV15 and TRBJ2-1): DAMVIQNPRYQVTQFGKPVTLSCSQTLNHNVMYWYQQKSSQAPKLLFHYYDKDFNNEADTPDNFQSRRPNTSFCFLDIRSPGLGDTAMYLCATSRGTGGIEQFFGPGTRLTVL.

Here the CDR3 reads CASSHFGRGKGTNEKLFF. In nucleotides, the CDR3 is TGTGCCAGCAGCCACTTCGGTCGGGGGAAAGGGACTAATGAAAAACTGTTTTTT. The chain links TRBV7-9 to TRBJ1-4, with a possible D match to TRBD1 (5 bases). Germline values: CDR1 SEHNR, CDR2 FQNEAQ (reference sequence). The ends were cut back, 5 bases at V and 2 bases at J, with 21 bases in the middle. The CDR3 covers 18 residues.

The chain is built from TRBV6-6 and TRBJ2-6; weak D call: TRBD2 (6 bases). The V gene's germline CDR1 is MNHNY and CDR2 SVGAGI (reference sequence). CDR3 size: 15 residues. Between the trimmed V and J ends, which lost 7 bases and 4 bases, there was a span of 14 bases. CDR3: CASTRDSGGANVLTF. The CDR3 coding sequence is TGTGCCAGCACGCGGGATTCCGGGGGGGCCAACGTCCTGACTTTC.

This clone has a single count. This chain connects TRBV2 to TRBJ2-2; D is unclear. V lost 6 bases and J lost 7, with 9 bases in between. Germline loops: CDR1 SNHLY, CDR2 FYNNEI. The CDR3 extends over 12 amino acids. CDR3 coding DNA: TGTGCCAGCAGGGTCCTTGGCGGGGAGCTGTTTTTT. Amino acid sequence: CASRVLGGELFF.

The J gene is TRBJ2-4, the V gene TRBV9, with 7 bases fitting TRBD1. This CDR3 is 15 amino acids long. Losses at the gene ends were 0 bases for V and 5 bases for J; bases not matched to a gene: 5. Germline V CDR1 and CDR2: SGDLS, YYNGEE. The CDR3 loop reads CASSVAGTDQNIQYF. CDR3 bases: TGTGCCAGCAGCGTAGCCGGGACAGATCAAAACATTCAGTACTTC.

The rearrangement joins TRBV9 to TRBJ2-1; D unresolved. The CDR3 is 18 amino acids. Germline V gene sequence: CDR1 SGDLS, CDR2 YYNGEE. Trimming removed 0 bases from V and 0 bases from J, with 16 bases in between. DNA of the CDR3: TGTGCCAGCAGCGTAGGGGTACGGGCGGCCAGCTCCTACAATGAGCAGTTCTTC. Protein product: CASSVGVRAASSYNEQFF.

About this clone itself: Other DNA sequences in the same sample also yield this CDR3. V gene TRBV28 combines with J gene TRBJ2-7; tentative D call: TRBD1 (6 bases). Trimming cost V 6 bases and J 4 bases, with 13 bases left between them. The CDR3 consists of 13 residues. From germline, CDR1 is MDHEN and CDR2 SYDVKM. The CDR3 here is CASRDRGSYEQYF. The CDR3 nucleotides read TGTGCCAGCAGGGATAGGGGGAGTTACGAGCAGTACTTC.

This rearrangement joins TRBV2 to TRBJ2-1; 12 nucleotides line up with TRBD1. This CDR3 region has 13 residues. In germline, CDR1 is SNHLY, CDR2 FYNNEI. Losses at the gene ends were 10 bases for V and 9 bases for J; bases not matched to a gene: 7. CDR3: CATGTGGSGEQFF. The CDR3 coding sequence is TGTGCCACCGGGACAGGGGGCTCAGGTGAGCAGTTCTTC.

This CDR3 reads CASRAARYSSYNEQFF. The CDR3 nucleotides read TGCGCCAGCAGGGCCGCTAGGTACAGCTCCTACAATGAGCAGTTCTTC. This chain connects TRBV23-1 to TRBJ2-1; D is unclear. TRBV23-1 is labeled an ORF, and its function is uncertain. CDR3 length equals 16 residues. Trimming shortened V by 6 bases and J by 0 bases, and 15 bases separated the two germline ends.

DNA of the CDR3: TGTGCCAGTAGTCCAGGGGTCGGTACCTACGAGCAGTACTTC. Its protein is CASSPGVGTYEQYF. The chain employs TRBV19 and TRBJ2-7, with D possibly TRBD1 on 6 matching bases. This CDR3 region has 14 residues. V dropped 5 bases and J dropped 2 bases, with 13 bases sitting between them. Germline-derived CDR1 and CDR2 are LNHDA and SQIVND (reference sequence).

J is TRBJ2-5 and V is TRBV9, with 7 bases identical to TRBD1. With 3 bases clipped from V and 2 bases from J, the junction kept 7 bases outside the gene matches. Germline values: CDR1 SGDLS, CDR2 YYNGEE. The CDR3 is 15 amino acids. CDR3 nucleotide sequence: TGTGCCAGCAGCGACCGACAGGGAAGGCAAGAGACCCAGTACTTC. This encodes CASSDRQGRQETQYF.

The V call is TRBV28, the J call TRBJ2-4, with D perhaps matching TRBD2 (5 bases). Trimming cost V 6 bases and J 0 bases, with 12 bases left between them. The V gene's germline CDR1 is MDHEN and CDR2 SYDVKM. The CDR3 contains 15 residues. The CDR3, as DNA: TGTGCCAGCAGCCGGACTTTTATAGCCAAAAACATTCAGTACTTC. Its protein product is CASSRTFIAKNIQYF.